The clone carrying this TCR beta chain was counted a single time. Its antigen is undetermined. PCR amplification relied on 60 Vbeta primers (plus 13 Jbeta primers). Clones were read by immunoSEQ multiplex PCR, and TCRdb kept only the in-frame ones, dropping some. This table has about 110,000 clones, 83% appearing once. This sample was taken from a study of cytomegalovirus exposure and HLA in healthy donors. General study points: TCR beta chains associated with HLA were, in a later analysis, more clonally expanded than equally common others.

In germline, CDR1 is SEHNR, CDR2 FQNEAQ (reference sequence). Trimming cost V 5 bases and J 2 bases; bases outside gene matches: 18. The CDR3 has 19 amino acids. This clonotype originated in a man younger than 35 in good health and CMV-seronegative. Sample: PBMCs. V usage is TRBV7-9 and J usage is TRBJ2-3; 8 nucleotides agree with TRBD2. The CDR3 reads CASSQGRGGGRPPTDTQYF. The CDR3 nucleotides are TGTGCCAGCAGCCAGGGCAGGGGCGGCGGGAGGCCACCCACAGATACGCAGTATTTT.